The 14 T cell receptor beta chains below all came from one sample that was sequenced in a study of T cell responses to AZD1222 COVID-19 vaccine. Using immunoSEQ multiplex PCR, the repertoire was profiled, and TCRdb retains in-frame clones only, with some absent. The data contain more than 150,000 clones, about nine tenths of them singletons. Source: peripheral blood, taken 28 days after the second AZD1222 dose. These receptors all come from an adult who received the AZD1222 COVID-19 vaccine.

The V and J genes are TRBV28 and TRBJ1-6, with TRBD1 matching over 10 bases. The CDR3 has 14 residues. Germline lookup yields CDR1 MDHEN and CDR2 SYDVKM. J gave up 9 bases and V 8 bases, and 7 bases lay outside the gene matches. In DNA, the CDR3 is TGTGCCAGCCGGACAGGGGGTTCCCCTTCACCCCTCCACTTT. Translating it yields CASRTGGSPSPLHF.

This chain joins TRBV5-4 and TRBJ2-1; D may be TRBD2 (6 bases). This CDR3 is 15 amino acids long. Germline CDR1 is SGHNT and CDR2 is YYREEE (reference sequence). V dropped 4 bases and J dropped 0 bases, with 11 bases sitting between them. CDR3 in amino acids: CASSKTSGSYNEQFF. The CDR3 DNA sequence: TGTGCCAGCAGCAAGACTAGTGGCTCCTACAATGAGCAGTTCTTC.

This chain uses TRBV28 with TRBJ2-1; the match to TRBD2 covers 7 bases. The CDR3 sequence is 15 residues long. V dropped 3 bases and J dropped 7; count of bases not matched to a gene: 9. Germline loops: CDR1 MDHEN, CDR2 SYDVKM. The CDR3 sequence is CASSFRQRGQNEQFF. The CDR3 DNA is TGTGCCAGCAGTTTCCGGCAGCGGGGCCAAAATGAGCAGTTCTTC.

The V gene is TRBV3-1 (or the pseudogene TRBV3-2), the J gene TRBJ2-1; the D call may be TRBD1 or TRBD2 (5 bases each). The V gene's germline CDR1 is LGHDT and CDR2 YNNKEL (reference sequence). V was trimmed by 1 base and J by 3 bases, leaving 16 bases between them. This CDR3 region has 17 residues. This CDR3 is CASSQVGVSGSYNEQFF. The CDR3 DNA reads TGTGCCAGCAGCCAAGTGGGGGTGAGTGGGAGCTACAATGAGCAGTTCTTC.

CDR3 residues: CASSLEGWNSPLHF. The CDR3 nucleotides are TGTGCCAGCAGCTTAGAGGGGTGGAATTCACCCCTCCACTTT. The genes are TRBV11-1 and TRBJ1-6, with a weak D call TRBD1 (5 bases). This CDR3 has 14 residues. CDR1 and CDR2 (germline): SGHAT, FQDESV (reference sequence). V shed 1 base and J shed 7 bases, with 8 bases lying between them.

The gene calls are TRBV7-9 and TRBJ1-2; the D is unclear. This CDR3 comprises 13 residues. Looked up from germline, CDR1 is SEHNR and CDR2 is FQNEAQ (reference sequence). V gave up 5 bases and J gave up 7 bases, with 14 bases separating them. DNA for the CDR3: TGTGCCAGCAGCGGGTTGTGGTCCGCTGGCTACACCTTC. Translation gives CASSGLWSAGYTF.

The chain links TRBV6-5 to TRBJ1-2; no firm D call. The CDR3 is 16 residues long. The V gene lost 0 bases and the J gene lost 0 bases, with 11 bases spanning the gap. CDR1 and CDR2 from the germline V gene are MNHEY and SVGAGI. CDR3 sequence reads: CASSYSDTAPNYGYTF. CDR3 nucleotides: TGTGCCAGCAGTTACTCAGATACGGCTCCTAACTATGGCTACACCTTC.

J is TRBJ2-3 and V is TRBV7-6, with TRBD2 matching 7 bases. The CDR3 covers 16 residues. Germline-derived CDR1 and CDR2 are SGHVS and FNYEAQ. Trimming removed 5 bases from V and 3 bases from J; junction bases left unmatched: 11. In DNA form, the CDR3 reads TGTGCCAGCAGCGCCACCCCGACTAGCCGAACAGATACGCAGTATTTT. Protein product: CASSATPTSRTDTQYF.

This chain connects TRBV12-3 or TRBV12-4 to TRBJ2-3, with no clear D. CDR3 length: 13 residues. V lost 8 bases, J lost 5 bases, and 14 bases lay in between. For the CDR3, the DNA is TGTGCCAGCGGAACAGTTAGTAGAGATACGCAGTATTTT. Translation gives CASGTVSRDTQYF.

V and J are TRBV5-1 and TRBJ2-2, with 12 bases that match TRBD2. Germline values: CDR1 SGHRS, CDR2 YFSETQ. Unmatched junction bases numbered 2, after V lost 2 bases and J lost 0 bases. CDR3 length equals 17 residues. Here the CDR3 reads CASSFPSGRANTGELFF. The CDR3 bases are TGCGCCAGCAGCTTCCCTAGCGGGAGGGCGAACACCGGGGAGCTGTTTTTT.

The chain combines TRBV18 with TRBJ2-2; the match to TRBD1 covers 7 bases. J was trimmed by 3 bases and V by 8 bases; bases with no gene match: 6. The CDR3 length is 14 residues. The germline V gene encodes CDR1 KGHSH and CDR2 LQKENI. The CDR3 DNA follows: TGTGCCAGCAGTTCGGACAGGTACACCGGGGAGCTGTTTTTT. Protein sequence: CASSSDRYTGELFF. The variable domain in full, with the rest retrieved from reference TRBV18 and TRBJ2-2, is NAGVMQNPRHLVRRRGQEARLRCSPMKGHSHVYWYRQLPEEGLKFMVYLQKENIIDESGMPKERFSAEFPKEGPSILRIQQVVRGDSAAYFCASSSDRYTGELFFGEGSRLTVL.

The chain's CDR3 is CASSRVTDTQYF. CDR3 coding DNA: TGTGCCAGCAGCCGAGTCACAGATACGCAGTATTTT. This chain joins TRBV28 and TRBJ2-3; D ambiguous. The germline V and J ends were trimmed by 6 bases and 2 bases, with 6 bases remaining between them. Germline values: CDR1 MDHEN, CDR2 SYDVKM. The CDR3 spans 12 residues.

This clone was seen just once. CDR3 sequence (DNA): TGCGCCAGCAGTGAAGGGGGAGGGCCACGTGAGCAGTTCTTC. This encodes CASSEGGGPREQFF. V gene TRBV10-2 combines with J gene TRBJ2-1; possibly TRBD2 for D (7 bases). Germline CDR1 WSHSY, CDR2 SAAADI. The CDR3 totals 14 residues. Trimming took off 3 bases at V and 9 bases at J, with 15 bases between the two ends.

The rearrangement uses TRBV9 and TRBJ2-1, with a tentative D call TRBD2 (6 bases). The CDR3 runs 16 residues. V was pared by 0 bases and J by 4 bases, with 14 bases between. The germline CDR1 and CDR2 sequences are SGDLS and YYNGEE. The CDR3 region has the DNA TGTGCCAGCAGCGTAGCCGGTAGCGGACCTTACAATGAGCAGTTCTTC. Its protein product is CASSVAGSGPYNEQFF.